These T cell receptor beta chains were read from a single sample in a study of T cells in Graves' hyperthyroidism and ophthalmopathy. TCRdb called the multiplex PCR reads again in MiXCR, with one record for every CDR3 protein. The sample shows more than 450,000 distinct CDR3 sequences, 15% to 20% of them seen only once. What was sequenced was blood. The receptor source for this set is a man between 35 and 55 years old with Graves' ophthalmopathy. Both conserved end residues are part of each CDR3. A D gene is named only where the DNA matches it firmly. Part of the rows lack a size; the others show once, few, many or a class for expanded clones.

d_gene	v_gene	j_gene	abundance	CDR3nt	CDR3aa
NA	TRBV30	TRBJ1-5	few	TGTGCCTGGAGTAAGGACGGAAGCAATCAGCCCCAGCATTTT	CAWSKDGSNQPQHF
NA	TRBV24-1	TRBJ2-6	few	TGTGCCACCAGTGAAGGGACAAGCTACTCTGGGGCCAACGTCCTGACTTTC	CATSEGTSYSGANVLTF
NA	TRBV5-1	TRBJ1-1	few	TGCGCCAGCAGCTTGGCTCCGGGGCGAATTGATGAAGCTTTCTTT	CASSLAPGRIDEAFF
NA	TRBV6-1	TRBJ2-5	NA	TGTGCCAGCATGATTTGGTACAACCAAGAGACCCAGCACTTC	CASMIWYNQETQHF
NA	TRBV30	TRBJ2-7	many	TGTGCCTGGAGTGTACTGAGGGAATACGAGCAGTACTTC	CAWSVLREYEQYF
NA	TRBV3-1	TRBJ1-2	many	TGTGCCAGCAGCCACCCGCTCTATGGCTACACCTTC	CASSHPLYGYTF
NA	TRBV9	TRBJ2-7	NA	TGTGCCAGCAGCTCGCACTCGACGGATCCTAACTACGAGCAGTACTTC	CASSSHSTDPNYEQYF
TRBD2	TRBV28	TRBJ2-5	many	TGTGCCAGCAGTTCAATCTTGGGGCGGGAGACCCAAGAGACCCAGTACTTC	CASSSILGRETQETQYF
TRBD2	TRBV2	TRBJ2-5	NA	TGTGCCAGCGGGGGGGGAGCGGGCGGGGGGACCCAGTACTTC	CASGGGAGGGTQYF
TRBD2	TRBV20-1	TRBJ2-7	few	TGCAGTGCTATAAGGACTAGCGCGTCCTACGAGCAGTACTTC	CSAIRTSASYEQYF
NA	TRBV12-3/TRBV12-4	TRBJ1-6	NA	TGTGCCAGCAGTAGGGGGATCGGGTCACCCCTCCACTTT	CASSRGIGSPLHF
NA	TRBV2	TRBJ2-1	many	TGTGCCAGCAGGCGGGCAAATGAGCAGTTCTTC	CASRRANEQFF
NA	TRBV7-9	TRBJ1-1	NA	TGTGCCAGCAGCTTACAAAGTCGTAAATCAGCTTTCTTT	CASSLQSRKSAFF
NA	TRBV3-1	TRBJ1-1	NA	TGTGCCAGCAGCCGTATCAGGGCCGGTGGTGAAGCTTTCTTT	CASSRIRAGGEAFF
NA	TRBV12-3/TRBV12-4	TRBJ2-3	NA	TGTGCCAGCGGCCCGCGGGACACATACACAAATACGCAGTATTTT	CASGPRDTYTNTQYF
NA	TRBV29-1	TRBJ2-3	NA	TGCAGCGTTGATGGGTGGGAGGACACAGATACGCAGTATTTT	CSVDGWEDTDTQYF
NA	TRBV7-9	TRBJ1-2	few	TGTGCCAGCAGCCCCCAGACAGGAAACTATGGCTACACCTTC	CASSPQTGNYGYTF
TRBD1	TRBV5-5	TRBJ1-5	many	TGTGCCAGCAGCTACAACTTATTCCGGGACAGGGCGCACCCCCAGCATTTT	CASSYNLFRDRAHPQHF
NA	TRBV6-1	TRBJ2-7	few	TGTGCCAGCAAACCGGGACACAGCTCCTACGAGCAGTACTTC	CASKPGHSSYEQYF
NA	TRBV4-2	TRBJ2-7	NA	TGTGCCAGCAGCCATCTGTCTAGCTCATCCTACGAGCAGTACTTC	CASSHLSSSSYEQYF
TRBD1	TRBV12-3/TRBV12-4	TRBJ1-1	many	TGTGCCAGCAGTCCCGGGACAGGAAAGCCATACGGGCCCACTGAAGCTTTCTTT	CASSPGTGKPYGPTEAFF
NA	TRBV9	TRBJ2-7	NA	TGTGCCAGCAGCGTAGGGCCAGACTCCTACGAGCAGTACTTC	CASSVGPDSYEQYF
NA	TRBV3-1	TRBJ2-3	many	TGTGCCAGCAGCCAAGAAATGGTAGCTACGCAGTATTTT	CASSQEMVATQYF
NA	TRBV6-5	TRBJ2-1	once	TGTGCCAGCAGTGACTCGACCCGGGGGAGTGAGCAGTTCTTC	CASSDSTRGSEQFF
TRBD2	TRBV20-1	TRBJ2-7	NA	TGCAGTGCTAGAGATCGGGGGGGGGGCTACGAGCAGTACTTC	CSARDRGGGYEQYF
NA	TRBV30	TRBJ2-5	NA	TGTGCCTGGAGTGTTGGCGGGATGGCTGAGACCCAGTACTTC	CAWSVGGMAETQYF
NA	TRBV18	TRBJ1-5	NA	TGTGCCAGCTCACCCCGGGGTTCCGGGAGGACCCTTCAGCCCCAGCATTTT	CASSPRGSGRTLQPQHF
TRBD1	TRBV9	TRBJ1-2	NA	TGTGCCAGCAGCGCACACTCAACAGGGGCGCCCTATGGCTACACCTTC	CASSAHSTGAPYGYTF
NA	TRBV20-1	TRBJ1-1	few	TGCAGTGCTAGAGATCTGAGGGCCAAGGGGAAGACTGAAGCTTTCTTT	CSARDLRAKGKTEAFF
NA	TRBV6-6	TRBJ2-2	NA	TGTGCCAGCAGTTACTCCCGATCCCCTGGGACACTGAACACCGGGGAGCTGTTTTTT	CASSYSRSPGTLNTGELFF
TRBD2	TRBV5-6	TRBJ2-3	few	TGTGCCAGCAGCCTCCCCCCGGGGGGGCCTGGCACAGATACGCAGTATTTT	CASSLPPGGPGTDTQYF
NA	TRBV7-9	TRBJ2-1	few	TGTGCCAGCAGTTACATACGGGGGGCTGAGCAGTTCTTC	CASSYIRGAEQFF